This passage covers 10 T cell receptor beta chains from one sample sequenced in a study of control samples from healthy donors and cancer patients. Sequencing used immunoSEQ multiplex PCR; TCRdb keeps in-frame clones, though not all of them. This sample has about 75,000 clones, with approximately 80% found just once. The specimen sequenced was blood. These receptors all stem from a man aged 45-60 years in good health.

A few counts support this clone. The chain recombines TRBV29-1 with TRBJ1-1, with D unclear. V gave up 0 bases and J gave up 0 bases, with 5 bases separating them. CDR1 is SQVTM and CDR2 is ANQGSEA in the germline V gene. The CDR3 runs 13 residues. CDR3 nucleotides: TGCAGCGTTGAAGACTCTATGAACACTGAAGCTTTCTTT. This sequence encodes CSVEDSMNTEAFF.

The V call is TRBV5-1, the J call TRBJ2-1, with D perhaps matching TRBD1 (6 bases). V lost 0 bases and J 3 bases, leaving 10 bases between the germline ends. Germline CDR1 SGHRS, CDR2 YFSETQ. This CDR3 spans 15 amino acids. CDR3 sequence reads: CASSLDTGNYNEQFF. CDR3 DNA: TGCGCCAGCAGCTTGGACACAGGGAACTACAATGAGCAGTTCTTC.

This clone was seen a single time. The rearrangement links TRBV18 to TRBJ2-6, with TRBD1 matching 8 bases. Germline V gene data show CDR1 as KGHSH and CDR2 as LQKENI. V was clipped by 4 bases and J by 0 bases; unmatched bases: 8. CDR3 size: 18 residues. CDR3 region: CASSHFGQGSSGANVLTF. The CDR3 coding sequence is TGTGCCAGCTCACATTTCGGACAGGGTAGCTCTGGGGCCAACGTCCTGACTTTC.

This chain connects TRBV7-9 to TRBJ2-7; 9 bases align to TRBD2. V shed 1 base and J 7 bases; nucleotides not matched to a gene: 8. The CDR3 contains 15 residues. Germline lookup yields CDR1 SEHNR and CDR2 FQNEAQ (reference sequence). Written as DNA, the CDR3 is TGTGCCAGCAGCTTAGGGCTAGCGGGAACGGGAGAGCAGTACTTC. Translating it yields CASSLGLAGTGEQYF.

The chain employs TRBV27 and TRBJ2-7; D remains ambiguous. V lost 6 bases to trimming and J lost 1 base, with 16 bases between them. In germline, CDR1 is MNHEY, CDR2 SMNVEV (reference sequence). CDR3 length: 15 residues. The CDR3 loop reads CASSPRQVGSYEQYF. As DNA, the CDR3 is TGTGCCAGCAGCCCACGACAAGTCGGTTCCTACGAGCAGTACTTC.

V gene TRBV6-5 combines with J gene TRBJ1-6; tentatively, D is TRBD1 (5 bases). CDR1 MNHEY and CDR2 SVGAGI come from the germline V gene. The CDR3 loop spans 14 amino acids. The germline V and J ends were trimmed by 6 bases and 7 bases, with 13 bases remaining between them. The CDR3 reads CASSSDSFNSPLHF. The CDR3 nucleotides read TGTGCCAGCAGCAGTGACAGTTTCAATTCACCCCTCCACTTT.

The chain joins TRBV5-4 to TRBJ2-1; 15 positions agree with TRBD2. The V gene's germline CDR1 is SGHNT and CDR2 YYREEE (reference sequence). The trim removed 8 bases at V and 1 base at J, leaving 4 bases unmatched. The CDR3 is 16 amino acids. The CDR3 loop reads CASGTSGRSSYNEQFF. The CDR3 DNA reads TGTGCCAGTGGGACTAGCGGGAGGTCGTCCTACAATGAGCAGTTCTTC.

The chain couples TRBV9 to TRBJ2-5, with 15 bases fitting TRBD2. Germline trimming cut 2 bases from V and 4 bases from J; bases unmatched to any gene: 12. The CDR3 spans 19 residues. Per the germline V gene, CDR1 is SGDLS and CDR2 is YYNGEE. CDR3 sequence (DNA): TGTGCCAGCAGCGTGGGACTAGCGGGAGGATCACCGACTAGAGAGACCCAGTACTTC. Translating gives CASSVGLAGGSPTRETQYF.

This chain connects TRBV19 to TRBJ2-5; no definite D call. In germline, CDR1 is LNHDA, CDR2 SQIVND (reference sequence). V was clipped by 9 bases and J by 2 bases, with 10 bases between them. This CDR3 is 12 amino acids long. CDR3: CASSPSQETQYF. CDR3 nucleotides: TGTGCCAGCAGTCCATCTCAAGAGACCCAGTACTTC. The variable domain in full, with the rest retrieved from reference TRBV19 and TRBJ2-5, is DGGITQSPKYLFRKEGQNVTLSCEQNLNHDAMYWYRQDPGQGLRLIYYSQIVNDFQKGDIAEGYSVSREKKESFPLTVTSAQKNPTAFYLCASSPSQETQYFGPGTRLLVL.

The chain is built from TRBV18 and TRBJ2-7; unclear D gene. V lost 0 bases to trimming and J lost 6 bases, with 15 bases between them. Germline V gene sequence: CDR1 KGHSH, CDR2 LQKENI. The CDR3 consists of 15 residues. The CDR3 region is CASSPPANQAFEQYF. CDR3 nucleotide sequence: TGTGCCAGCTCACCACCGGCGAACCAAGCTTTCGAGCAGTACTTC.